This TCR beta chain was identified during a study of graft-versus-host responses after intestinal transplantation. Turning to the study itself: Transplants were multivisceral, liver-intestinal, or isolated intestinal. Study-level points and caveats: Recipient-marrow GvH clones were detected, some having first appeared in ileum or blood.

The protocol was immunoSEQ multiplex PCR, while the TCRdb copy is restricted to in-frame clones and leaves out a portion. The repertoire holds 90,000 to 120,000 clones, with 87% as singletons. Concerning this clone: Its antigen remains unidentified.

This CDR3 is 14 amino acids long. Germline V gene sequence: CDR1 MNHNY, CDR2 SVGAGI (reference sequence). V was clipped by 0 bases and J by 3 bases, with 6 bases between them. Sequenced here: unstimulated CD4+ T cells sorted from spleen or lymph node cells, sampled before transplant. This sequence joins TRBV6-6 and TRBJ1-5; unclear D gene. The receptor was isolated from a human donor who was the organ donor for an intestinal transplant. The CDR3 here is CASSYSRDNQPQHF. The DNA for the CDR3 is TGTGCCAGCAGTTACTCACGGGACAATCAGCCCCAGCATTTT.